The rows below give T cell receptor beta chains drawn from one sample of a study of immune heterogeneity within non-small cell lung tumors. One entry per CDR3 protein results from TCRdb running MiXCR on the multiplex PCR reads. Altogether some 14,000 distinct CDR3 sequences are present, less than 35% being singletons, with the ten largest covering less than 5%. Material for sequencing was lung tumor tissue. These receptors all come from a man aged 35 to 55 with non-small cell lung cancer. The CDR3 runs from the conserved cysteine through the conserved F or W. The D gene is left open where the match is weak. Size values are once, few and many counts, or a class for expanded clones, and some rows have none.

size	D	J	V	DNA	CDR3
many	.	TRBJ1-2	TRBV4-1	TGCGCCAGCAGCCAAGAAGTCACCGGGGGTTTTTCGAGAGGCTACACCTTC	CASSQEVTGGFSRGYTF
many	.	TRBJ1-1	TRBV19	TGTGCCAGTAGTAGGGGATCCGGGGGGAACACTGAAGCTTTCTTT	CASSRGSGGNTEAFF
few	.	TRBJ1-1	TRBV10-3	TGTGCCATCAGCGGCCGGACGGGTGAAGCTTTCTTT	CAISGRTGEAFF
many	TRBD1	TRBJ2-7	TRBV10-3	TGTGCCATCAGTGTACCGGGACAGGGACACGAGCAGTACTTC	CAISVPGQGHEQYF
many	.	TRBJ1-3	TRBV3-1	TGTGCCAGCAGCCAAAGAGTTGCAGGGTCTGGAAACACCATATATTTT	CASSQRVAGSGNTIYF
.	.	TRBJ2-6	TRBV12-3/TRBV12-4	TGTGCCAGCAGTATAAGCTCTGGGGCCAACGTCCTGACTTTC	CASSISSGANVLTF
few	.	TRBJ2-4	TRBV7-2	TGTGCCAGCAGCTTGTCAGGGAACATTCAGTACTTC	CASSLSGNIQYF
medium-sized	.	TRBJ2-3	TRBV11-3	TGTGCCAGCAGCTTAGGGGATTTTAGCACAGATACGCAGTATTTT	CASSLGDFSTDTQYF
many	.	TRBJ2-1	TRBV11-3	TGTGCCAGCAGCTTTAAGCTGGGGGCCTCCAATGAGCAGTTCTTC	CASSFKLGASNEQFF
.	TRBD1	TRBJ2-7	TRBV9	TGTGCCAGCAGCTCGGGCGCCGGGACAGGGGGGTTGGAGCAGTACTTC	CASSSGAGTGGLEQYF
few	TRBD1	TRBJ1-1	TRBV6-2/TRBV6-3	TGTGCCAGCAGGATACAGGGGAACACTGAATCTTTCTTT	CASRIQGNTESFF
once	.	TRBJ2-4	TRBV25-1	TGTGCCAGCAGTGAAGGGGGGTGGGGGTTCCAAAACATTCAGTACTTC	CASSEGGWGFQNIQYF
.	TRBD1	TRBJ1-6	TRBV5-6	TGTGCCAGCAGCACGGGACAGGCGATAGCAAATTCACCCCTCCACTTT	CASSTGQAIANSPLHF
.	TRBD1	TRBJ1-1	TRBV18	TGTGCCAGCTCACCACTCGCGACAGGGGCGAACACTGAAGCTTTCTTT	CASSPLATGANTEAFF
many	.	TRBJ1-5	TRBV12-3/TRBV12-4	TGTGCCAGCAGAAACGGTAAATATAGCAATCAGCCCCAGCATTTT	CASRNGKYSNQPQHF
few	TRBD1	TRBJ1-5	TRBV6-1	TGTGCCAGCAGCGCGACAGGGACGAGCAATCAGCCCCAGCATTTT	CASSATGTSNQPQHF